This TCR beta chain is drawn from a study of identifying expanded T cells in peripheral blood (dated by TCRdb to the late 2010s). Background on the whole study: Technical replicates were generated by sequencing separate aliquots of the same genomic DNA pool, and four replicates were compared pairwise. Here is what the overall study found, with its caveats: Variance in clone template counts between roughly two-week samples significantly increased with total template count across all healthy donors. The authors expected that over much longer intervals, such as months to years, biological variance in healthy repertoires might increase even further. The binomial model flagged approximately 1.2 differentially abundant clones between technical replicates, compared with approximately 15 over about two weeks and 18 to 20 over around four weeks. Both the number of clones called differentially abundant and the false-positive rate were significantly reduced by the beta-binomial model across all healthy-donor time intervals.

CDR3 length: 13 amino acids, cysteine to phenylalanine. Solely the CDR3 DNA is kept, with 39 bases framed from the first base. Via the germline V gene, CDR1 is KGHSH and CDR2 LQKENI. V loses 2 bases, J loses 6 bases, and the germline ends lie 7 bases apart. During the collection period, no immune events, such as infections, were documented for the healthy donors. To calibrate time-dependent variance in a beta-binomial model of T-cell clone differential abundance, blood repertoires from healthy donors were used as a training cohort. The training cohort included 10 or so healthy donors, of whom 3 were female and 7 were male. Donor ages ranged from about 29 to 65 years, with an average of roughly 47 years. Whole blood from each healthy donor was obtained from a commercial supplier and was collected at three time points about 15 days apart. For immunosequencing, genomic DNA was extracted from unsorted whole blood.

A remark on this clone: Its antigen is currently not known. One base away there is no much larger clone; base qualities are not given.

TCRbeta CDR3 regions were profiled with the immunoSEQ Assay using bias-controlled multiplex PCR amplification of genomic DNA. On the authors' methods: The absolute abundance of each unique TCRbeta CDR3 region was quantified after sequences were collapsed and filtered. Differential abundance was assessed using a binomial (Fisher-equivalent) model and a beta-binomial model in which time-dependent variance fitted from healthy donors was added. Clones with fewer than 5 combined templates were removed, and differential abundance was called for clones with a Benjamini-Hochberg FDR below 0.01. Beta-binomial variance was modeled as a function of total template count across the two samples using the form v = (b*log(k)+a)^2. The table comes from immuneACCESS by way of TCRdb, which keeps in-frame sequences with V and J called. Part of the clones is missing from these tables; in studies checked, under half for an unresolved V gene and the rest for unknown reasons. V and J calls and clone size are copied from that table; D and trimming were computed from the DNA. This sample holds 85,000 to 120,000 clones; about nine tenths were observed only once. The ten largest clones take up 13% to 15% of the sample.

The sequencing sample was made of blood. The TCR comes from a person between 18 and 75 years old in good health. The chain is made from TRBV18 and TRBJ2-2, with the D gene possibly TRBD1 or TRBD2, each one fitting 5 bases. The DNA sequence reads TGTGCCAGCTCACCAGGGGGTTCCGGGGAGCTGTTTTTT. The encoded protein is CASSPGGSGELFF.